This TCR beta chain emerged from a study of blood T cells in healthy people across ages. Study-level findings and limits: Expanded clonotype shifts may have been confounded, as the donors had an unknown CMV status. The long-lived group displayed more naive CD4+ cells, plus higher diversity, than the aged donors did.

Of note for this clonotype: The antigen is undetermined.

V was clipped by 6 bases and J by 2 bases, with 8 bases between them. The CDR3 covers 12 residues. From germline, CDR1 is SNHLY and CDR2 FYNNEI. Donation came from healthy Caucasian individuals in Russia who were aged roughly 6 to 100. Per individual sample, total RNA of at least 5.5 micrograms was extracted. PCR was performed a second time for about 7 to 12 cycles using a sample-barcoded 5' primer and a J-beta primer mix. MiXCR, applied by TCRdb to the 5' RACE reads, yields one record per CDR3 protein. The table has 1 million or so distinct CDR3 sequences, less than 50% seen once. This sequence joins TRBV2 and TRBJ2-7, with D possibly called TRBD1 or TRBD2 (5 bases each). The sequenced material came from blood. This receptor was identified in a woman aged 55 to 70 in good health. The CDR3 is CASRGPTYEQYF. CDR3 sequence (DNA): TGTGCCAGCAGGGGACCGACCTACGAGCAGTACTTC.